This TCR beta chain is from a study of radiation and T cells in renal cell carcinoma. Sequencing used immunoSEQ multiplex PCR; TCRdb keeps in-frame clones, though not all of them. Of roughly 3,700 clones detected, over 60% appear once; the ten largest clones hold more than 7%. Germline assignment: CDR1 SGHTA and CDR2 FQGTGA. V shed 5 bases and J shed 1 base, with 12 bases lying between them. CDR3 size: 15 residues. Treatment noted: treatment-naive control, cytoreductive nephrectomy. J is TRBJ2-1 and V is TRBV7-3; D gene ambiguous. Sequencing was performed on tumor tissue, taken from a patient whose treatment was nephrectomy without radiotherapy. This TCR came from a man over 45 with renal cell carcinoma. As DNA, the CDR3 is TGTGCCAGCAGCCTGACTCACGCTTCCTACAATGAGCAGTTCTTC. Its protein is CASSLTHASYNEQFF. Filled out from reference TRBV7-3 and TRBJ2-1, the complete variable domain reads GAGVSQTPSNKVTEKGKYVELRCDPISGHTALYWYRQSLGQGPEFLIYFQGTGAADDSGLPNDRFFAVRPEGSVSTLKIQRTERGDSAVYLCASSLTHASYNEQFFGPGTRLTVL.